These 14 T cell receptor beta chains were all obtained from the same sample, sequenced in a study of blood T cell repertoires in COVID-19. Data came from immunoSEQ multiplex PCR; TCRdb stores just in-frame clones and leaves some out. The sample records fewer than 350,000 clones, approximately 90% being singletons. The sample comprised PBMCs or T cells enriched from blood (not recorded which). These receptors were collected from a man aged 35-49 years who had been exposed to COVID-19.

The V and J genes are TRBV30 and TRBJ1-3, with TRBD1 as a possible D gene (6 bases). Per the germline V gene, CDR1 is GTSNPN and CDR2 is SVGIG (reference sequence). V was cut by 3 bases and J by 1 base, with 16 bases left in between. The CDR3 length is 16 residues. The CDR3 sequence is CAWSYPGQTSGNTIYF. As DNA, the CDR3 is TGTGCCTGGAGCTATCCCGGACAGACTTCTGGAAACACCATATATTTT.

The chain is built from TRBV3-1 (or the pseudogene TRBV3-2) and TRBJ2-2; the match to TRBD2 covers 13 bases. V dropped 4 bases and J dropped 4; count of bases not matched to a gene: 6. Germline CDR1 is LGHDT and CDR2 is YNNKEL (reference sequence). This CDR3 has 17 amino acids. The CDR3 region is CASSLGGLAGSTGELFF. CDR3 coding DNA: TGTGCCAGCAGCCTGGGGGGACTAGCGGGATCCACCGGGGAGCTGTTTTTT.

The chain has TRBV4-2 and TRBJ2-7; D might be TRBD1 (5 bases). This CDR3 is 15 amino acids long. Trimming shortened V by 0 bases and J by 4 bases, and 13 bases separated the two germline ends. Per the germline V gene, CDR1 is LGHNA and CDR2 is YNFKEQ. CDR3 sequence: CASSQDQSTAYEQYF. The CDR3 region has the DNA TGTGCCAGCAGCCAAGATCAATCGACAGCATACGAGCAGTACTTC.

The chain has TRBV6-5 and TRBJ1-1; D might be TRBD1 (5 bases). The V gene's germline CDR1 is MNHEY and CDR2 SVGAGI. The length of the CDR3 is 11 residues. V dropped 4 bases and J dropped 9 bases, with 9 bases sitting between them. The CDR3 protein is CASSSGGKAFF. In DNA, the CDR3 is TGTGCCAGCAGTTCCGGGGGAAAAGCTTTCTTT.

CDR3 amino acids: CASKSSRGVEETQYF. CDR3 sequence (DNA): TGCGCCAGCAAGAGTTCCCGGGGGGTCGAAGAGACCCAGTACTTC. V is TRBV5-1 and J is TRBJ2-5, with 7 bases identical to TRBD2. CDR3 length: 15 residues. Germline-derived CDR1 and CDR2 are SGHRS and YFSETQ. V was clipped by 6 bases and J by 3 bases; unmatched bases: 11.

The chain couples TRBV28 to TRBJ2-2; 9 nucleotides match TRBD1. The CDR3 loop spans 14 amino acids. Looked up from germline, CDR1 is MDHEN and CDR2 is SYDVKM. Trimming at V came to 5 bases and at J to 5 bases, leaving 3 bases not matched to a gene. Here the CDR3 reads CASSPGQGTGELFF. In DNA, the CDR3 is TGTGCCAGCAGTCCCGGACAGGGGACCGGGGAGCTGTTTTTT.

The J gene is TRBJ2-1, the V gene TRBV9; the match to TRBD2 covers 9 bases. V trimming: 3 bases; J trimming: 3 bases; junction bases outside the gene matches: 7. The CDR3 spans 16 residues. Germline V CDR1 and CDR2: SGDLS, YYNGEE. The CDR3 is CASSAPGSGGYNEQFF. CDR3 in DNA: TGTGCCAGCAGCGCCCCAGGTAGCGGGGGCTACAATGAGCAGTTCTTC. The entire variable domain, with the rest obtained from reference TRBV9 and TRBJ2-1, is as follows: DSGVTQTPKHLITATGQRVTLRCSPRSGDLSVYWYQQSLDQGLQFLIQYYNGEERAKGNILERFSAQQFPDLHSELNLSSLELGDSALYFCASSAPGSGGYNEQFFGPGTRLTVL.

CDR3 in amino acids: CASSPRQGADGELFF. CDR3 nucleotide sequence: TGTGCCAGCAGCCCCCGACAGGGGGCGGACGGGGAGCTGTTTTTT. J is TRBJ2-2 and V is TRBV11-3, with 10 nucleotides matching TRBD1. This CDR3 region has 15 residues. Trimming took 5 bases from V and 7 from J; bases not matched to a gene: 7. Looked up from germline, CDR1 is SGHNT and CDR2 is YENEEA.

CDR3 region: CASSSGTTQETQYF. The CDR3 DNA is TGTGCCAGCAGTTCCGGGACTACCCAAGAGACCCAGTACTTC. The rearrangement uses TRBV28 and TRBJ2-5; 7 positions agree with TRBD2. The germline CDR1 and CDR2 sequences are MDHEN and SYDVKM. CDR3 size: 14 residues. The V segment lost 4 bases and the J segment 1 base; nucleotides outside the gene matches: 3.

V gene TRBV4-1 combines with J gene TRBJ1-3; unclear D gene. Germline CDR1 is MGHRA and CDR2 is YSYEKL. The ends were cut back, 1 base at V and 9 bases at J, with 16 bases in the middle. The CDR3 has 15 residues. CDR3 sequence reads: CASSQVRAGGGTIYF. DNA of the CDR3: TGCGCCAGCAGCCAAGTACGTGCCGGCGGCGGCACCATATATTTT.

The V and J genes are TRBV6-5 and TRBJ1-5; D might be TRBD1 (6 bases). CDR1 is MNHEY, CDR2 SVGAGI, per germline. Trimming cost V 7 bases and J 1 base, with 14 bases left between them. This CDR3 has 15 amino acids. The CDR3 protein is CASTPPGHSNQPQHF. DNA of the CDR3: TGTGCCAGCACCCCTCCGGGACACAGCAATCAGCCCCAGCATTTT.

V gene TRBV19 combines with J gene TRBJ1-3, with D maybe TRBD1 (5 bases). The V end was cut by 7 bases, the J end by 0 bases, with 19 bases between. Germline-derived CDR1 and CDR2 are LNHDA and SQIVND (reference sequence). The CDR3 has 17 residues. CDR3 amino acids: CASIPSRPRGSGNTIYF. CDR3 sequence (DNA): TGTGCCAGTATCCCCAGCCGGCCTAGGGGCTCTGGAAACACCATATATTTT.

The CDR3 sequence is CASSQVASTEAFF. The CDR3 nucleotides read TGTGCCAGCAGCCAAGTTGCGTCGACTGAAGCTTTCTTT. The chain carries TRBV14 and TRBJ1-1; no clear D. The CDR3 length is 13 residues. Trimming removed 1 base at V and 5 bases at J, with 8 bases between. Looked up from germline, CDR1 is SGHDN and CDR2 is FVKESK.

The rearrangement links TRBV28 to TRBJ2-1; 7 nucleotides align to TRBD1. J was trimmed by 4 bases and V by 6 bases; bases with no gene match: 12. The CDR3 has 16 amino acids. Germline values: CDR1 MDHEN, CDR2 SYDVKM. CDR3 in DNA: TGTGCCAGCAGAACGACAGGGTATCGACTTTACAATGAGCAGTTCTTC. It encodes CASRTTGYRLYNEQFF.